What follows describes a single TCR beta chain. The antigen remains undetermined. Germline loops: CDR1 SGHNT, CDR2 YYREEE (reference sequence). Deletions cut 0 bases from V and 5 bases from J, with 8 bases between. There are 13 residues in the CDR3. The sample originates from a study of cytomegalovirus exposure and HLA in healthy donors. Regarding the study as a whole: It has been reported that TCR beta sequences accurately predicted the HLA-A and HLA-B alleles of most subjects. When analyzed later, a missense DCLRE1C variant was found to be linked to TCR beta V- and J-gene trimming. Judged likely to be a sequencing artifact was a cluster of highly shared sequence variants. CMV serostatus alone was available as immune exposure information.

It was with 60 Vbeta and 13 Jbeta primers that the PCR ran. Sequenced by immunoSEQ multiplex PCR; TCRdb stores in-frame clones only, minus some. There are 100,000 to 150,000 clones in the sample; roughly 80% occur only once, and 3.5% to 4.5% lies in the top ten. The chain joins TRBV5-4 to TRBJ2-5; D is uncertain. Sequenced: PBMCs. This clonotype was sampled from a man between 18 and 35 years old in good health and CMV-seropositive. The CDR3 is CASSLASVETQYF. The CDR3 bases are TGTGCCAGCAGCTTGGCCAGCGTGGAGACCCAGTACTTC.